A single count supports the clone carrying this TCR beta chain. This sample is drawn from a study of a mutant IDH1 vaccine in newly diagnosed glioma. The wider study: Before enrollment, the patients had been treated with radiotherapy alone, temozolomide alone, or both together. Most of them had received both.

Here immunoSEQ multiplex PCR was the method, and the copy in TCRdb shows in-frame clones only, minus some. The table has tens of thousands of clones, about 80% seen once. The time point denotes: baseline, week 1 (first vaccination visit). Sample treatment: pre-vaccination baseline after standard-of-care therapy. The germline gives CDR1 SGDLS, CDR2 YYNGEE. V shed 0 bases, J shed 1 base, and the junction held 8 bases outside the gene matches. This CDR3 spans 17 amino acids. The chain recombines TRBV9 with TRBJ1-2, with 8 nucleotides matching TRBD1. The sequencing here drew on PBMCs, taken from a glioma patient treated with radiotherapy, temozolomide or both. The source is a woman between 45 and 60 years old with glioma. CDR3 bases: TGTGCCAGCAGCGTAGCGTTACAGGGGGAGGATAACTATGGCTACACCTTC. This codes for CASSVALQGEDNYGYTF. Combining the CDR3 with reference TRBV9 and TRBJ1-2 gives the whole variable domain DSGVTQTPKHLITATGQRVTLRCSPRSGDLSVYWYQQSLDQGLQFLIQYYNGEERAKGNILERFSAQQFPDLHSELNLSSLELGDSALYFCASSVALQGEDNYGYTFGSGTRLTVV.